This T cell receptor beta chain originates from a study of prognosis after radiotherapy for stage I lung cancer. Study-wide background: Stereotactic body radiotherapy was never combined with concurrent therapy in any patient. Study results and limitations: The authors reported that TRBV and TRBJ gene usage differed between patients with and without metastases.

Germline-derived CDR1 and CDR2 are SGHTA and FQGNSA. The CDR3 runs 14 residues. The study amplified the TCR beta CDR3 region from genomic DNA. This amplification was carried out by two rounds of multiplex PCR. Specific primers for each TRBV and TRBJ gene were what first-round PCR used. Each CDR3 protein gets one entry after TCRdb re-called the multiplex PCR reads with MiXCR. This table holds tens of thousands of distinct CDR3 sequences, less than 45% found once. Node-negative disease was confirmed in all patients by CT and PET/CT, with no prior chemotherapy, radiotherapy or other malignancies. Turning to this clonotype: Its antigen is unknown. At one end the junction does not follow the germline gene, possibly because of a read error.

The rearrangement links TRBV7-2 to TRBJ2-1, with TRBD2 as a possible D gene (6 bases). This TCR derives from a donor over 45 with non-small cell lung cancer. Sequenced here: PBMCs, sampled before or after stereotactic body radiation therapy (not recorded which). This CDR3 is CARSLLFGSNEQFF. CDR3 bases: TGTGCCAGAAGCTTACTCTTCGGGAGCAATGAACAGTTCTTC.